These 7 T cell receptor beta chains came from one sample sequenced in a study of cytomegalovirus exposure and HLA in healthy donors. PCR used 60 Vbeta primers and 13 Jbeta primers. Sequencing used immunoSEQ multiplex PCR; TCRdb keeps in-frame clones, though not all of them. The sample shows approximately 110,000 clones, around three quarters of them seen only once. Sequencing was done on a sample of PBMCs. All receptors derive from a woman aged 55-69 years in good health and CMV-seropositive.

This rearrangement joins TRBV5-1 to TRBJ2-1; D not certain. Germline V CDR1 and CDR2: SGHRS, YFSETQ. Between the trimmed V and J ends, which lost 0 bases and 8 bases, there was a span of 12 bases. The CDR3 length is 14 residues. This CDR3 is CASSLDPAVDEQFF. CDR3 DNA sequence: TGCGCCAGCAGCTTGGATCCGGCGGTCGATGAGCAGTTCTTC.

The chain links TRBV2 to TRBJ2-3; 7 bases are a match to TRBD1. The CDR3 runs to 15 residues. Looked up from germline, CDR1 is SNHLY and CDR2 is FYNNEI. J lost 3 bases, V lost 6 bases, and 9 bases had no gene match. For the CDR3, the DNA is TGTGCCAGCAGGCAACAGGGGTCCAAAACAGATACGCAGTATTTT. Encoded protein: CASRQQGSKTDTQYF.

The chain uses TRBV18 and TRBJ2-7; tentative D call: TRBD1 (6 bases). V shed 2 bases and J shed 4 bases, with 9 bases lying between them. The CDR3 has 13 amino acids. Germline-derived CDR1 and CDR2 are KGHSH and LQKENI. CDR3 sequence: CASSPYQGYEQYF. The CDR3 region has the DNA TGTGCCAGCTCACCATATCAGGGGTACGAGCAGTACTTC.

J is TRBJ1-4 and V is TRBV6-6; maybe TRBD1 (5 bases). CDR1 and CDR2 from the germline V gene are MNHNY and SVGAGI (reference sequence). This CDR3 region has 16 residues. Deletions cut 2 bases from V and 0 bases from J, with 10 bases between. The CDR3 nucleotides read TGTGCCAGCAGTTACCGCGGGGGATCAACTAATGAAAAACTGTTTTTT. It is translated as CASSYRGGSTNEKLFF.

The chain carries TRBV2 and TRBJ1-5; 9 bases agree with TRBD1. CDR1 is SNHLY, CDR2 FYNNEI, per germline. The CDR3 is made up of 14 amino acids. V dropped 4 bases and J dropped 4; count of bases not matched to a gene: 2. This chain's CDR3 is CASSATGGNQPQHF. CDR3 nucleotides: TGTGCCAGCAGTGCGACAGGGGGGAATCAGCCCCAGCATTTT.

This chain joins TRBV5-1 and TRBJ1-4; D not resolved. The CDR3 contains 14 residues. Deletions cut 0 bases from V and 5 bases from J, with 8 bases between. The germline V gene has CDR1 SGHRS and CDR2 YFSETQ. The CDR3 protein is CASSLDPNNEKLFF. In DNA, the CDR3 is TGCGCCAGCAGCTTGGACCCTAACAATGAAAAACTGTTTTTT.

V usage is TRBV11-1 and J usage is TRBJ2-3, with no clear D. The V and J ends lost 1 base and 2 bases respectively, with 4 bases between them. The CDR3 is made up of 13 amino acids. Germline V gene data show CDR1 as SGHAT and CDR2 as FQDESV (reference sequence). CDR3 loop: CASSLVATDTQYF. CDR3 DNA: TGTGCCAGCAGCTTAGTGGCCACAGATACGCAGTATTTT.